This T cell receptor (beta chain) was recorded in a study of Graves' ophthalmopathy and Graves' hyperthyroidism. Looked up from germline, CDR1 is SQVTM and CDR2 is ANQGSEA. This CDR3 has 14 residues. The trim removed 8 bases at V and 2 bases at J, leaving 8 bases unmatched. Amplified TCR beta CDR3 regions were obtained using RNA transcripts as template. An initial RT-PCR round employing HTBI primers preceded a second-round multiplex PCR. TCRdb ran MiXCR on the multiplex PCR reads and lists one entry per CDR3 protein. The table includes 450,000 to 600,000 distinct CDR3 sequences, approximately 37% detected once.

The sample taken for sequencing was peripheral blood or thyroid tissue (not recorded which). The sequence was collected from an adult man with Graves' hyperthyroidism. The chain couples TRBV29-1 to TRBJ2-2, with 7 bases fitting TRBD2. The CDR3 protein is CSFYPSGNTGELFF. The CDR3 DNA reads as TGCAGCTTTTATCCTAGCGGAAACACCGGGGAGCTGTTTTTT.